These 9 T cell receptor beta chains share one sample of origin, sequenced in a study of TIL therapy for anti-PD-1-resistant metastatic lung cancer. Time point denoted: pre-treatment sample, taken before nivolumab and TIL therapy. Pleural nodules or supraclavicular lymph nodes made up most of the excised metastases sampled. The immunoSEQ assay was v3. The data were produced by immunoSEQ multiplex PCR, yet TCRdb's version contains in-frame clones alone and is incomplete. Here the sample spans fewer than 15,000 clones, around 66% being singletons. Here the sequenced sample was tumor tissue, taken at baseline. The receptors derive from a woman between 30 and 79 years old with non-small cell lung cancer.

J is TRBJ1-1 and V is TRBV2; tentative D call: TRBD1 (5 bases). CDR1 and CDR2 from the germline V gene are SNHLY and FYNNEI. This CDR3 comprises 12 residues. Deletions cut 4 bases from V and 5 bases from J, with 8 bases between. The CDR3 DNA reads TGTGCCAGCAGTGTCAGGGAAACTGAAGCTTTCTTT. This gives the protein CASSVRETEAFF.

This rearrangement joins TRBV2 to TRBJ2-5; perhaps TRBD2 as D (5 bases). This CDR3 is built from 14 residues. Germline values: CDR1 SNHLY, CDR2 FYNNEI. V was clipped by 6 bases and J by 4 bases, with 15 bases between them. DNA of the CDR3: TGTGCCAGCAGGGGAGATTTGGGTTCAGAGACCCAGTACTTC. Translating it yields CASRGDLGSETQYF.

The V and J genes are TRBV5-1 and TRBJ2-3; 8 nucleotides align to TRBD2. Germline V gene sequence: CDR1 SGHRS, CDR2 YFSETQ. Trimming cost V 1 base and J 5 bases; bases outside gene matches: 9. The CDR3 is 16 residues long. CDR3 in amino acids: CASSLRPGGLKDTQYF. The DNA of the CDR3 is TGCGCCAGCAGCTTGAGGCCGGGGGGGCTGAAAGATACGCAGTATTTT. The whole variable domain, remainder taken from reference TRBV5-1 and TRBJ2-3, is KAGVTQTPRYLIKTRGQQVTLSCSPISGHRSVSWYQQTPGQGLQFLFEYFSETQRNKGNFPGRFSGRQFSNSRSEMNVSTLELGDSALYLCASSLRPGGLKDTQYFGPGTRLTVL.

The gene calls are TRBV5-1 and TRBJ2-1; D is perhaps TRBD2 (5 bases). V was clipped by 0 bases and J by 0 bases, with 7 bases between them. The CDR3 spans 15 residues. Germline V gene lookup returns CDR1 SGHRS and CDR2 YFSETQ. CDR3 loop: CASSLDGVSYNEQFF. The CDR3 coding sequence is TGCGCCAGCAGCTTGGACGGGGTCTCCTACAATGAGCAGTTCTTC.

The count of this clone is one. The gene calls are TRBV14 and TRBJ1-2; D is undetermined. Per the germline V gene, CDR1 is SGHDN and CDR2 is FVKESK. This CDR3 region has 13 residues. Trimming pared 4 bases from V and 7 bases from J, leaving 13 bases between. The CDR3 spells CASSPNRGSGYTF. CDR3 DNA: TGTGCCAGCAGCCCCAACCGGGGTTCTGGCTACACCTTC.

This clone occurred a few times. The gene calls are TRBV5-1 and TRBJ1-1, with unresolved D. V lost 0 bases to trimming and J lost 1 base, with 10 bases between them. Germline V gene lookup returns CDR1 SGHRS and CDR2 YFSETQ. The CDR3 runs 15 residues. The CDR3 here is CASSLDRPQNTEAFF. CDR3 in DNA: TGCGCCAGCAGCTTGGACAGACCTCAGAACACTGAAGCTTTCTTT. Variable domain in full (rest from reference TRBV5-1 and TRBJ1-1): KAGVTQTPRYLIKTRGQQVTLSCSPISGHRSVSWYQQTPGQGLQFLFEYFSETQRNKGNFPGRFSGRQFSNSRSEMNVSTLELGDSALYLCASSLDRPQNTEAFFGQGTRLTVV.

This clone has just a few counts. The V call is TRBV29-1, the J call TRBJ1-2; perhaps TRBD1 as D (6 bases). The V gene's germline CDR1 is SQVTM and CDR2 ANQGSEA. This CDR3 contains 12 residues. V was trimmed by 1 base and J by 7 bases, leaving 10 bases between them. The CDR3 spells CSVEAGAGGYTF. DNA of the CDR3: TGCAGCGTTGAAGCAGGGGCTGGTGGCTACACCTTC.

This clone turned up a few times. Here the CDR3 DNA reads TGTGCCAGCAGCCCACGGTCCAGAGCCTACGAGCAGTACTTC. Its protein is CASSPRSRAYEQYF. V is TRBV7-8 and J is TRBJ2-7; D unclear. V lost 5 bases to trimming and J lost 2 bases, with 13 bases between them. The CDR3 runs to 14 residues. CDR1 is SGHVS, CDR2 FQNEAQ, per germline.

This clone counts as medium-sized. The chain carries TRBV11-2 and TRBJ1-1; no clear D. V dropped 5 bases and J dropped 0 bases, with 7 bases sitting between them. The CDR3 has 13 amino acids. The germline CDR1 and CDR2 sequences are SGHAT and FQNNGV. CDR3 DNA: TGTGCCAGCAGCCGTTCGTTGAACACTGAAGCTTTCTTT. It codes for CASSRSLNTEAFF.